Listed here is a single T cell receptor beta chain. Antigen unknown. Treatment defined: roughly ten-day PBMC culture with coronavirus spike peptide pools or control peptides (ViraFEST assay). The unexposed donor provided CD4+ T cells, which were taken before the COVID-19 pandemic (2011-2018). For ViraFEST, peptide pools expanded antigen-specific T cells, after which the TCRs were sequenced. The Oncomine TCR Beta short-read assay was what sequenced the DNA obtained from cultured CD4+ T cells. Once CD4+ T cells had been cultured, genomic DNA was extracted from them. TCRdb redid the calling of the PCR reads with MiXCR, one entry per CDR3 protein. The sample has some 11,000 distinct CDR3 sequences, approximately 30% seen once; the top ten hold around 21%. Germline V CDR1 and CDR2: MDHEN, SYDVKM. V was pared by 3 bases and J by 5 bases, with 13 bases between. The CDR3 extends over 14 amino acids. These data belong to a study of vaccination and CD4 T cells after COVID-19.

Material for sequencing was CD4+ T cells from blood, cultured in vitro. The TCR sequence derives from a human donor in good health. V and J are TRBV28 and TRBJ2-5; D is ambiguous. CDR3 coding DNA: TGTGCCAGCAGTTTTGACCCGGGCCGGGAGACCCAGTACTTC. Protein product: CASSFDPGRETQYF.